This entry lists 16 T cell receptor beta chains sequenced from one sample in a study of shared T cell receptors in the human thymus. Sequenced by immunoSEQ multiplex PCR; TCRdb stores in-frame clones only, minus some. The sample yields 650,000 to 950,000 clones, approximately 85% seen once. These same data were also listed under a study on human thymus T cells.

Sequencing was done on a sample of thymocytes. Receptors were obtained from a girl under three years old with a congenital heart defect.

To note about this clone: Within the sample, other DNA sequences also encode this same CDR3. The chain recombines TRBV28 with TRBJ1-2, with 8 positions matching TRBD1. CDR3 length: 14 residues. The J segment lost 2 bases and the V segment lost 2 bases, leaving 1 base of the junction unmatched. In germline, CDR1 is MDHEN, CDR2 SYDVKM. The CDR3 loop reads CASSLQGANYGYTF. The CDR3 nucleotides read TGTGCCAGCAGTTTACAGGGGGCGAACTATGGCTACACCTTC.

The chain has TRBV6-1 and TRBJ1-1; 7 nucleotides align to TRBD1. Germline V gene sequence: CDR1 MNHNS, CDR2 SASEGT. The CDR3 spans 17 residues. Trimming cost V 0 bases and J 5 bases; bases outside gene matches: 12. As DNA, the CDR3 is TGTGCCAGCAGTGAAGCCCGGCCCAAGACAGGGAGAACTGAAGCTTTCTTT. Translation gives CASSEARPKTGRTEAFF.

In DNA, the CDR3 is TGTGCCAGCAGCGTAGAACAGGGGCACTGCGAGCAGTACTTC. It specifies CASSVEQGHCEQYF. The V gene is TRBV9, the J gene TRBJ2-7; 7 positions match TRBD1. The CDR3 runs 14 residues. Germline CDR1 and CDR2: SGDLS and YYNGEE. Unmatched junction bases numbered 6, after V lost 0 bases and J lost 6 bases.

The DNA of the CDR3 is TGTGCCAGCAGACCTGGAACCCCGGGAAACTATGGCTACACCTTC. Translating it yields CASRPGTPGNYGYTF. The chain employs TRBV13 and TRBJ1-2, with D hard to call. Per the germline V gene, CDR1 is PRHDT and CDR2 is FYEKMQ (reference sequence). This CDR3 is 15 amino acids long. The V and J ends lost 6 bases and 2 bases respectively, with 16 bases between them.

This chain connects TRBV9 to TRBJ2-3; a weak D match, TRBD2 (5 bases). V dropped 3 bases and J dropped 6 bases, with 14 bases sitting between them. Germline V gives CDR1 SGDLS, CDR2 YYNGEE. The CDR3 loop spans 14 amino acids. The CDR3 DNA sequence: TGTGCCAGCAGCGCCGGGCCCAGGAGGGATACGCAGTATTTT. Protein sequence: CASSAGPRRDTQYF.

The genes are TRBV7-8 and TRBJ1-1; 12 positions match TRBD1. This CDR3 contains 16 residues. In germline, CDR1 is SGHVS, CDR2 FQNEAQ. Trimming removed 4 bases from V and 7 bases from J; junction bases left unmatched: 10. This CDR3 is CASSSRGTGGMFEAFF. In nucleotides, the CDR3 is TGTGCCAGCAGCTCCCGAGGGACAGGGGGCATGTTTGAAGCTTTCTTT.

This rearrangement joins TRBV5-4 to TRBJ2-1; TRBD1 is a possible D gene (5 bases). Germline V gene sequence: CDR1 SGHNT, CDR2 YYREEE (reference sequence). With 3 bases removed from V and 6 bases from J, the gap between germline ends came to 16 bases. The CDR3 runs 15 residues. The CDR3 sequence is CASSYGAIWLNEQFF. CDR3 in DNA: TGTGCCAGCAGCTATGGGGCTATATGGCTCAATGAGCAGTTCTTC.

The gene calls are TRBV7-2 and TRBJ2-7; a weak D match, TRBD1 (5 bases). The germline V gene encodes CDR1 SGHTA and CDR2 FQGNSA. The CDR3 has 14 residues. The V and J ends lost 0 bases and 3 bases respectively, with 9 bases between them. The CDR3 region is CASSLAPDSYEQYF. In DNA form, the CDR3 reads TGTGCCAGCAGCTTAGCCCCCGACAGCTACGAGCAGTACTTC.

The chain uses TRBV27 and TRBJ1-2, with D tentatively TRBD1 (6 bases). Germline V gives CDR1 MNHEY, CDR2 SMNVEV (reference sequence). V shed 6 bases and J shed 4 bases, with 18 bases lying between them. CDR3 length: 15 amino acids. The CDR3 nucleotides are TGTGCCAGCAGCCCACTACAGGGACTACGCTATGGCTACACCTTC. Its translation: CASSPLQGLRYGYTF.

V usage is TRBV4-3 and J usage is TRBJ2-3, with 7 positions matching TRBD2. The J segment lost 4 bases and the V segment lost 0 bases, leaving 4 bases of the junction unmatched. CDR1 and CDR2 (germline): LGHNA, YSLEER. This CDR3 is 15 amino acids long. The CDR3 sequence: CASSQELAVADTQYF. The DNA for the CDR3 is TGCGCCAGCAGCCAAGAGCTAGCGGTCGCAGATACGCAGTATTTT.

The chain links TRBV9 to TRBJ2-5, with D possibly being TRBD2 (6 bases). Germline CDR1 SGDLS, CDR2 YYNGEE. With 3 bases removed from V and 5 bases from J, the gap between germline ends came to 17 bases. This CDR3 has 15 amino acids. CDR3 nucleotides: TGTGCCAGCAGCGACCGACCGGGAGCGAGGGAGACCCAGTACTTC. This gives the protein CASSDRPGARETQYF. Based on the CDR3 plus reference TRBV9 and TRBJ2-5, the full variable domain is DSGVTQTPKHLITATGQRVTLRCSPRSGDLSVYWYQQSLDQGLQFLIQYYNGEERAKGNILERFSAQQFPDLHSELNLSSLELGDSALYFCASSDRPGARETQYFGPGTRLLVL.

The V call is TRBV6-1, the J call TRBJ2-3, with a tentative D call TRBD2 (5 bases). Germline loops: CDR1 MNHNS, CDR2 SASEGT. The V end was cut by 5 bases, the J end by 0 bases, with 12 bases between. The CDR3 loop spans 15 amino acids. The CDR3 bases are TGTGCCAGCAGTTTTGAGGGAAGTAGCACAGATACGCAGTATTTT. It yields the protein CASSFEGSSTDTQYF.

The chain employs TRBV6-5 and TRBJ2-7, with 9 bases matching TRBD1. The CDR3 is 15 residues long. J gave up 2 bases and V 6 bases, and 8 bases lay outside the gene matches. Germline V gives CDR1 MNHEY, CDR2 SVGAGI. CDR3 nucleotide sequence: TGTGCCAGCAGCTTATTCACAGGGGGCCCCTACGAGCAGTACTTC. Protein product: CASSLFTGGPYEQYF.

The rearrangement links TRBV12-5 to TRBJ1-5; no clear D. Trimming cost V 6 bases and J 7 bases, with 13 bases left between them. The CDR3 has 13 amino acids. The germline V gene encodes CDR1 LGHNT and CDR2 FRNRAP. CDR3 sequence: CASGMALRQPQHF. The CDR3 DNA reads as TGTGCTAGTGGAATGGCTTTGCGGCAGCCCCAGCATTTT.

V and J are TRBV10-3 and TRBJ1-1; unclear D gene. CDR1 and CDR2 from the germline V gene are ENHRY and SYGVKD. Trimming cost V 2 bases and J 7 bases, with 17 bases left between them. CDR3 length: 15 residues. CDR3 coding DNA: TGTGCCATCAGTGAGGCGGATAGTCCGAAACATGAAGCTTTCTTT. Its translation is CAISEADSPKHEAFF.

The CDR3 nucleotides read TGTGCCAGCAGCAACCCTTACCCTCGGGACTGTTGCTACGAGCAGTACTTC. This encodes CASSNPYPRDCCYEQYF. The chain is built from TRBV21-1 and TRBJ2-7; the listed D gene, TRBD2, was not tested against the DNA. TRBV21-1 is designated a pseudogene. The CDR3 totals 17 residues.